Listed below are T cell receptor beta chains from one sample, sequenced in a study of blood T cells in healthy people across ages. TCRdb processed the 5' RACE reads anew with MiXCR; each CDR3 protein has one entry. The sample consists of 1.5 million to 2 million distinct CDR3 sequences, 28% of them appearing once. Sample: blood. These receptor sequences come from a woman aged 25 to 39 in good health. The CDR3 runs from the conserved cysteine through the conserved F or W. The order of the fields is CDR3 length, D gene, V gene, J gene, clone size, CDR3 protein, CDR3 DNA. The D gene is left open where the match is weak. Clone size is not always given. Where it is, it says once, few, many or a class for expanded clones.

15	TRBD1	TRBV9	TRBJ2-5	NA	CASSATVDRGKTQYF	TGTGCCAGCAGCGCCACAGTGGACAGGGGGAAGACCCAGTACTTC
15	NA	TRBV20-1	TRBJ2-3	many	CSAARLDSSTDTQYF	TGCAGTGCCGCTCGACTTGACTCTAGCACAGATACGCAGTATTTT
13	NA	TRBV12-3/TRBV12-4	TRBJ2-1	NA	CASSGTVYDEQFF	TGTGCCAGCAGTGGGACTGTATATGATGAGCAGTTCTTC
16	TRBD1	TRBV7-2	TRBJ2-3	NA	CASSLTGTGTLDTQYF	TGTGCCAGCAGCTTAACCGGGACAGGGACCTTAGATACGCAGTATTTT
20	TRBD1	TRBV18	TRBJ1-5	NA	CASSPQLVGTGGWSNQPQHF	TGTGCCAGCTCACCACAGTTAGTCGGGACAGGGGGTTGGAGCAATCAGCCCCAGCATTTT
15	TRBD1	TRBV20-1	TRBJ1-1	few	CSAPGQGGVNTEAFF	TGCAGTGCTCCCGGACAGGGAGGAGTGAACACTGAAGCTTTCTTT
14	NA	TRBV29-1	TRBJ1-2	many	CSVAPRTGERGYTF	TGCAGCGTTGCCCCCCGGACGGGGGAACGTGGCTACACCTTC
13	NA	TRBV24-1	TRBJ2-3	many	CATSDYTTDTQYF	TGTGCCACCAGTGATTACACCACAGATACGCAGTATTTT
13	NA	TRBV25-1	TRBJ2-7	NA	CASSESAGWEQYF	TGTGCCAGCAGTGAATCGGCAGGTTGGGAGCAGTACTTC
15	TRBD2	TRBV3-1	TRBJ2-1	many	CASSPSGGPRNEQFF	TGCGCCAGCAGCCCCTCGGGGGGGCCGCGGAATGAGCAGTTCTTC
15	TRBD2	TRBV6-7	TRBJ2-3	NA	CASSFTSATTDTQYF	TGTGCCAGCAGTTTCACTAGCGCTACCACAGATACGCAGTATTTT